Sequencing of this T cell receptor beta chain was carried out in a study of CD8 T cells in Susac syndrome. The length of the CDR3 is 14 residues. Trimming cost V 6 bases and J 4 bases, with 18 bases left between them. Germline V CDR1 and CDR2: SQVTM, ANQGSEA. CD8+ and CD4+ blood T cells underwent TCR beta sequencing. Random hexamers were used to reverse transcribe the RNA input (roughly 0.5 to 1 ug). TCRdb analysed the immunoSEQ multiplex PCR reads with MiXCR anew, one entry per CDR3 protein. The sample contains under 200,000 distinct CDR3 sequences, about 96% of which appear only once. This sequence joins TRBV29-1 and TRBJ1-2, with D possibly matching TRBD1 (6 bases). Sample: CD4+ T cells from PBMCs. The TCR comes from a human donor with Susac syndrome. The CDR3 DNA is TGCAGCGTGGGGCCCGGACAGAGTTTCTATGGCTACACCTTC. Its translation is CSVGPGQSFYGYTF.